Each of the 27 T cell receptor beta chains below was sequenced from the same sample in a study of identical twins. MiXCR was run by TCRdb on the 5' RACE reads, yielding one entry per CDR3 protein. The sample lists just under 650,000 distinct CDR3 sequences; about 7.1% were seen once. The same data also went into a second study, on yellow fever vaccine responses in identical twins.

The sample comprised PBMCs. These receptor sequences come from a woman aged 18-30 years in good health.

This clonotype was counted at least ten times. The gene calls are TRBV29-1 and TRBJ1-1; D is possibly TRBD1 (5 bases). V was shortened by 7 bases and J by 7 bases, with 16 bases between the two germline ends. The CDR3 runs 12 residues. From germline, CDR1 is SQVTM and CDR2 ANQGSEA. Written as DNA, the CDR3 is TGCAGCGCCCGGGACCAAGGAAGTGAAGCTTTCTTT. Its protein product is CSARDQGSEAFF. Together with reference TRBV29-1 and TRBJ1-1, the CDR3 gives the full variable domain: SAVISQKPSRDICQRGTSLTIQCQVDSQVTMMFWYRQQPGQSLTLIATANQGSEATYESGFVIDKFPISRPNLTFSTLTVSNMSPEDSSIYLCSARDQGSEAFFGQGTRLTVV.

This clonotype has only a few counts. The rearrangement joins TRBV4-1 to TRBJ2-3; D possibly corresponds to TRBD1 (5 bases). CDR1 is MGHRA, CDR2 YSYEKL, per germline. The CDR3 has 19 residues. The ends were cut back, 0 bases at V and 4 bases at J, with 23 bases in the middle. The CDR3 loop reads CASSQELLWAGIGADTQYF. Here the CDR3 DNA reads TGCGCCAGCAGCCAAGAGTTGCTGTGGGCAGGGATTGGTGCAGATACGCAGTATTTT.

The table lists this clonotype with many counts. The genes are TRBV12-3 or TRBV12-4 and TRBJ1-1; 7 nucleotides match TRBD1. CDR3 length: 13 amino acids. The trim removed 6 bases at V and 7 bases at J, leaving 8 bases unmatched. The CDR3 DNA follows: TGTGCCAGCAGCGGGACAGCCGATGTTGAAGCTTTCTTT. The encoded protein is CASSGTADVEAFF.

The table lists this clonotype with a few counts. V gene TRBV12-3 or TRBV12-4 combines with J gene TRBJ2-1, with D perhaps TRBD1 (6 bases). The CDR3 extends over 18 amino acids. CDR3 loop: CTCSLAATGTTTYNEQFF. The CDR3 DNA reads TGTACCTGCAGTTTAGCCGCCACCGGGACAACTACCTACAATGAGCAGTTCTTC.

V and J are TRBV7-8 and TRBJ2-5; no firm D call. Per germline, CDR1 SGHVS and CDR2 FQNEAQ. CDR3 length: 13 amino acids. V lost 4 bases, J lost 5 bases, and 11 bases lay in between. CDR3 sequence (DNA): TGTGCCAGCAGCTCCGACACGAAGGAGACCCAGTACTTC. Its protein is CASSSDTKETQYF.

This clonotype was seen only a few times. The chain employs TRBV24-1 and TRBJ2-3, with 15 bases identical to TRBD2. In germline, CDR1 is KGHDR, CDR2 SFDVKD. The CDR3 length is 16 residues. With V trimmed by 3 bases and J by 5 bases, 2 bases remained unmatched. The CDR3 sequence: CATSDGGLAGGDTQYF. The CDR3 nucleotides are TGTGCCACCAGTGATGGGGGACTAGCGGGAGGAGATACGCAGTATTTT.

This clonotype was counted only a few times. The J gene is TRBJ2-4, the V gene TRBV2, with 7 positions matching TRBD1. Trimming took 7 bases from V and 4 from J; bases not matched to a gene: 10. This CDR3 has 15 amino acids. In germline, CDR1 is SNHLY, CDR2 FYNNEI. CDR3 nucleotides: TGTGCCAGCAAATCCCAGACAGGGATTAAAAACATTCAGTACTTC. This encodes CASKSQTGIKNIQYF.

Ten or more counts support this clonotype. V is TRBV5-4 and J is TRBJ1-4; D call uncertain. Trimming pared 2 bases from V and 7 bases from J, leaving 9 bases between. The length of the CDR3 is 13 residues. Germline V gene sequence: CDR1 SGHNT, CDR2 YYREEE (reference sequence). The CDR3 region has the DNA TGTGCCAGCAGCTTATGGGAAGGTGAAAAACTGTTTTTT. Residues: CASSLWEGEKLFF.

In its sample, this clonotype was seen a few times. This rearrangement joins TRBV29-1 to TRBJ2-2; 7 bases match TRBD1. Unmatched junction bases numbered 5, after V lost 7 bases and J lost 0 bases. CDR1 SQVTM and CDR2 ANQGSEA come from the germline V gene. The CDR3 contains 14 residues. CDR3 sequence: CSATGVSNTGELFF. CDR3 DNA sequence: TGCAGCGCCACAGGGGTGTCGAACACCGGGGAGCTGTTTTTT.

The V and J genes are TRBV2 and TRBJ2-5; a weak D match, TRBD2 (6 bases). V shed 7 bases and J shed 5 bases, with 14 bases lying between them. The CDR3 runs 13 residues. The V gene's germline CDR1 is SNHLY and CDR2 FYNNEI. CDR3 protein: CASTRDLGETQYF. In nucleotides, the CDR3 is TGTGCCAGCACCCGGGACTTGGGGGAGACCCAGTACTTC. Variable domain in full (rest from reference TRBV2 and TRBJ2-5): EPEVTQTPSHQVTQMGQEVILRCVPISNHLYFYWYRQILGQKVEFLVSFYNNEISEKSEIFDDQFSVERPDGSNFTLKIRSTKLEDSAMYFCASTRDLGETQYFGPGTRLLVL.

The chain combines TRBV12-3 or TRBV12-4 with TRBJ1-2, with D tentatively TRBD1 (6 bases). Trimming shortened V by 1 base and J by 4 bases, and 13 bases separated the two germline ends. CDR3 length: 15 residues. CDR3 bases: TGTGCCAGCAGTTTAGGTCTGACAGGAACCTATGGCTACACCTTC. It codes for CASSLGLTGTYGYTF.

This clonotype was detected a few times. V usage is TRBV28 and J usage is TRBJ2-6; D perhaps matches TRBD1 (7 bases). The germline V gene has CDR1 MDHEN and CDR2 SYDVKM. The CDR3 totals 15 residues. Trimming took 7 bases from V and 4 from J, leaving 14 bases between them. The CDR3 loop reads CASIPGGSGANVLTF. The CDR3, as DNA: TGTGCCAGCATCCCAGGGGGGTCGGGGGCCAACGTCCTGACTTTC. Variable domain in full (rest from reference TRBV28 and TRBJ2-6): DVKVTQSSRYLVKRTGEKVFLECVQDMDHENMFWYRQDPGLGLRLIYFSYDVKMKEKGDIPEGYSVSREKKERFSLILESASTNQTSMYLCASIPGGSGANVLTFGAGSRLTVL.

The rearrangement uses TRBV10-3 and TRBJ2-7, with TRBD2 identical over 12 bases. Germline assignment: CDR1 ENHRY and CDR2 SYGVKD. J was trimmed by 10 bases and V by 6 bases; bases with no gene match: 10. CDR3 length: 14 residues. In DNA, the CDR3 is TGTGCCATCAGACCACCCGGGACTAGCGGGCCCCAGTACTTC. This codes for CAIRPPGTSGPQYF.

CDR3 bases: TGTGCCAGCAGCGAACTGGGACAGGAGTACTTTGATGGCTACACCTTC. This codes for CASSELGQEYFDGYTF. This sequence joins TRBV9 and TRBJ1-2; TRBD1 aligns across 8 bases. Germline lookup yields CDR1 SGDLS and CDR2 YYNGEE. The CDR3 contains 16 residues. Trimming removed 3 bases from V and 6 bases from J; junction bases left unmatched: 13.

The J gene is TRBJ2-1, the V gene TRBV5-1; 7 nucleotides match TRBD1. V was pared by 4 bases and J by 12 bases, with 16 bases of the junction left unmatched. The CDR3 has 15 amino acids. Germline-derived CDR1 and CDR2 are SGHRS and YFSETQ. CDR3: CASSEGAPVRSGQFF. The CDR3 DNA reads as TGCGCCAGCAGCGAGGGGGCGCCGGTCAGGTCCGGGCAGTTCTTC.

V usage is TRBV3-1 and J usage is TRBJ2-7, with 7 bases matching TRBD2. This CDR3 has 14 amino acids. Germline trimming cut 5 bases from V and 6 bases from J; bases unmatched to any gene: 10. The germline V gene encodes CDR1 LGHDT and CDR2 YNNKEL (reference sequence). The CDR3, as DNA: TGTGCCAGCAGCTTACGGACTAGTGGCGGCGAGCAGTACTTC. Amino acids: CASSLRTSGGEQYF.

The J gene is TRBJ2-1, the V gene TRBV12-3 or TRBV12-4, with 9 nucleotides matching TRBD2. The V and J ends lost 6 bases and 6 bases, in that order; junction bases with no gene match: 6. The CDR3 covers 14 residues. In DNA, the CDR3 is TGTGCCAGCAGGTGGAGCGGGAGGTCCAATGAGCAGTTCTTC. Translating it yields CASRWSGRSNEQFF.

This clonotype was detected ten times or more. The rearrangement links TRBV28 to TRBJ1-5; a weak D match, TRBD1 (6 bases). Trimming stripped 1 base from V and 4 bases from J, with 8 bases between. The CDR3 covers 14 residues. The germline gives CDR1 MDHEN, CDR2 SYDVKM. CDR3 sequence reads: CASSLSQGNQPQHF. Written as DNA, the CDR3 is TGTGCCAGCAGTTTATCCCAGGGGAATCAGCCCCAGCATTTT.

This clonotype appeared many times. The chain has TRBV20-1 and TRBJ2-7; D not resolved. The V gene's germline CDR1 is DFQATT and CDR2 SNEGSKA (reference sequence). Trimming took off 2 bases at V and 2 bases at J, with 13 bases between the two ends. The CDR3 totals 14 residues. CDR3 region: CSARLRGVTYEQYV. The CDR3 DNA sequence: TGCAGTGCTAGACTCCGCGGTGTTACCTACGAGCAGTACGTC.

This clonotype was detected many times. CDR3 amino acids: CASSIRGDATNEKLFF. DNA for the CDR3: TGCGCCAGCAGTATCAGGGGGGATGCAACTAATGAAAAACTGTTTTTT. The gene calls are TRBV4-1 and TRBJ1-4, with 7 bases matching TRBD1. The germline gives CDR1 MGHRA, CDR2 YSYEKL. V gave up 6 bases and J gave up 0 bases; unmatched junction bases: 7. The CDR3 is made up of 16 amino acids.

The CDR3 DNA reads as TGTGCCATCGGTCCGAACACTGAAGCTTTCTTT. Protein sequence: CAIGPNTEAFF. The chain links TRBV10-3 to TRBJ1-1; D is unclear. The CDR3 sequence is 11 residues long. The germline CDR1 and CDR2 sequences are ENHRY and SYGVKD. V was trimmed by 8 bases and J by 1 base, leaving 5 bases between them.

The chain links TRBV7-9 to TRBJ2-5; 14 positions agree with TRBD2. The V gene's germline CDR1 is SEHNR and CDR2 FQNEAQ (reference sequence). CDR3 size: 17 residues. V dropped 3 bases and J dropped 2; count of bases not matched to a gene: 5. CDR3 bases: TGTGCCAGCAGCTTCGGGACTAGCGGGAGACATCAAGAGACCCAGTACTTC. This translates into CASSFGTSGRHQETQYF.

This clonotype was counted between two and nine times. The chain joins TRBV7-2 to TRBJ2-4; 7 nucleotides match TRBD2. Losses at the gene ends were 3 bases for V and 0 bases for J; bases not matched to a gene: 8. This CDR3 is 17 amino acids long. Germline CDR1 and CDR2: SGHTA and FQGNSA. The chain's CDR3 is CASSFTSEGRAKNIQYF. CDR3 nucleotide sequence: TGTGCCAGCAGCTTTACTAGCGAAGGAAGAGCCAAAAACATTCAGTACTTC.

This clonotype was seen at least ten times. The genes are TRBV10-2 and TRBJ2-6, with D possibly TRBD2 on 5 matching bases. The CDR3 runs 15 residues. Trimming took 7 bases from V and 1 from J, leaving 11 bases between them. Looked up from germline, CDR1 is WSHSY and CDR2 is SAAADI. The CDR3 nucleotides read TGCGCCAGCATGCGGGCCGGATCTGGGGCCAACGTCCTGACTTTC. Translating it yields CASMRAGSGANVLTF.

In this sample, this clonotype turned up a few times. The gene calls are TRBV7-8 and TRBJ2-1; tentatively, D is TRBD1 or TRBD2 (5 bases each). This CDR3 is built from 15 residues. From germline, CDR1 is SGHVS and CDR2 FQNEAQ. The germline V and J ends were trimmed by 8 bases and 7 bases, with 21 bases remaining between them. CDR3 amino acids: CASDSDLGVMNEQFF. The CDR3 DNA reads as TGTGCCAGCGACTCCGACTTGGGGGTTATGAATGAGCAGTTCTTC.

This clonotype showed up many times. V gene TRBV5-1 combines with J gene TRBJ1-1; unclear D gene. Germline V gene sequence: CDR1 SGHRS, CDR2 YFSETQ. Deletions cut 0 bases from V and 1 base from J, with 13 bases between. The CDR3 contains 16 residues. CDR3 sequence: CASSLVAGGGNTEAFF. CDR3 nucleotide sequence: TGCGCCAGCAGCTTGGTGGCAGGCGGCGGGAACACTGAAGCTTTCTTT.

This rearrangement joins TRBV20-1 to TRBJ2-5; 8 nucleotides line up with TRBD2. V dropped 1 base and J dropped 5; count of bases not matched to a gene: 9. The CDR3 runs to 15 residues. Germline values: CDR1 DFQATT, CDR2 SNEGSKA (reference sequence). CDR3: CSARGPAGEWETQYF. Here the CDR3 DNA reads TGCAGTGCTAGAGGCCCAGCGGGGGAGTGGGAGACCCAGTACTTC.